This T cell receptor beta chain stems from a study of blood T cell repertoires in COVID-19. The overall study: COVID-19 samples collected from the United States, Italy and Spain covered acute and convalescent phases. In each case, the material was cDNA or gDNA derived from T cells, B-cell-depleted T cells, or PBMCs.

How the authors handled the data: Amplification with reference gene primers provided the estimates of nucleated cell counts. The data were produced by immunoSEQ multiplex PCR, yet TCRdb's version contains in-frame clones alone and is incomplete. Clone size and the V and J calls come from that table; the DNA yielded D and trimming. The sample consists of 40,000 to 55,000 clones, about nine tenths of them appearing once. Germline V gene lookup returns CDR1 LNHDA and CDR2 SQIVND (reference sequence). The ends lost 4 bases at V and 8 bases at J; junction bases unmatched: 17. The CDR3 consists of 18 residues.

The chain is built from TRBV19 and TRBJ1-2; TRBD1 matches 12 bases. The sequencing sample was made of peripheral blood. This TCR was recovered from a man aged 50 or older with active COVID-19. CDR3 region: CASSTLAGQGATGEGYTF. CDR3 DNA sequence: TGTGCCAGTAGTACCCTTGCGGGACAGGGGGCGACTGGAGAGGGCTACACCTTC. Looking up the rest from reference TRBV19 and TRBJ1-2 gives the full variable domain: DGGITQSPKYLFRKEGQNVTLSCEQNLNHDAMYWYRQDPGQGLRLIYYSQIVNDFQKGDIAEGYSVSREKKESFPLTVTSAQKNPTAFYLCASSTLAGQGATGEGYTFGSGTRLTVV.